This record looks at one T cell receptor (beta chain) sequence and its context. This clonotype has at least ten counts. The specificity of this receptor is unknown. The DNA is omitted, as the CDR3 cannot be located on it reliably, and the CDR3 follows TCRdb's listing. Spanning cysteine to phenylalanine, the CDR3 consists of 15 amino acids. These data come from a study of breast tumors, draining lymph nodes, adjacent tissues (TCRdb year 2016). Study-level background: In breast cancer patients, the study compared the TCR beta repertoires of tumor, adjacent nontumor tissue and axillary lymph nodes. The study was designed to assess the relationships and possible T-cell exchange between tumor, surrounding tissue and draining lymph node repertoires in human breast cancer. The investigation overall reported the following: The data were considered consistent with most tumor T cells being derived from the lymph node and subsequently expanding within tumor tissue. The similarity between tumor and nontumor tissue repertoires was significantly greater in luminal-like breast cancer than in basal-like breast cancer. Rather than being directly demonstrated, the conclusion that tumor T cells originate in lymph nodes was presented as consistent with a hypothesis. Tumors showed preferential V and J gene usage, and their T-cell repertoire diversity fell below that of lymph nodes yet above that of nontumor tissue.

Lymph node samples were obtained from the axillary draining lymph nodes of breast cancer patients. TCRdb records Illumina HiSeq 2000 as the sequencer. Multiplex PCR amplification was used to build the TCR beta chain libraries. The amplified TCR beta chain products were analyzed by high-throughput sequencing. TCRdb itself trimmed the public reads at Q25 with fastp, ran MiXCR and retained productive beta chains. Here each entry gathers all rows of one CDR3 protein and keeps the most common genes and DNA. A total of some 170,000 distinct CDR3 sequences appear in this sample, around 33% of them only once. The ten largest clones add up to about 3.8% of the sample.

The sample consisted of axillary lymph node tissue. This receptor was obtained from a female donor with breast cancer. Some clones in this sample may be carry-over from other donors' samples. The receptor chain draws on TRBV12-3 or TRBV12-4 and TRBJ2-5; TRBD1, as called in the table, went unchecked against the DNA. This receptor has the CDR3 CASSSSRGLRETQYF.